These 17 T cell receptor beta chains were all obtained from the same sample, sequenced in a study of cytomegalovirus exposure and HLA in healthy donors. Profiling relied on immunoSEQ multiplex PCR, and the TCRdb table lists in-frame clones only, not all of them. The data contain 90,000 to 130,000 clones, about 94% of them singletons. The material sequenced was PBMCs. The origin of the receptors is a woman between 18 and 29 years old in good health and CMV-seronegative.

This rearrangement joins TRBV7-2 to TRBJ2-5, with a tentative D call TRBD2 (5 bases). Germline CDR1 is SGHTA and CDR2 is FQGNSA. This CDR3 has 14 amino acids. Trimming took off 3 bases at V and 1 base at J, with 9 bases between the two ends. Here the CDR3 reads CASSFNGLQETQYF. In DNA, the CDR3 is TGTGCCAGCAGCTTCAATGGACTCCAAGAGACCCAGTACTTC. Full variable domain (remainder filled in from reference TRBV7-2 and TRBJ2-5): GAGVSQSPSNKVTEKGKDVELRCDPISGHTALYWYRQSLGQGLEFLIYFQGNSAPDKSGLPSDRFSAERTGGSVSTLTIQRTQQEDSAVYLCASSFNGLQETQYFGPGTRLLVL.

The sample holds a few counts of this clone. The rearrangement links TRBV11-2 to TRBJ2-5; 15 nucleotides line up with TRBD2. With V trimmed by 5 bases and J by 5 bases, 3 bases remained unmatched. The CDR3 is 15 residues long. Germline values: CDR1 SGHAT, CDR2 FQNNGV. The CDR3 region is CASSRTSGGVETQYF. CDR3 bases: TGTGCCAGCAGCCGGACTAGCGGGGGGGTTGAGACCCAGTACTTC.

The chain combines TRBV27 with TRBJ2-2; 9 bases align to TRBD2. Germline trimming cut 3 bases from V and 6 bases from J; bases unmatched to any gene: 14. The CDR3 has 18 residues. Germline V gene sequence: CDR1 MNHEY, CDR2 SMNVEV (reference sequence). CDR3 residues: CASSFSLRGGISAGELFF. CDR3 in DNA: TGTGCCAGCAGTTTCTCTCTGCGGGGGGGTATAAGCGCCGGGGAGCTGTTTTTT.

V and J are TRBV30 and TRBJ2-2; unclear D gene. The germline CDR1 and CDR2 sequences are GTSNPN and SVGIG (reference sequence). The CDR3 covers 12 residues. The V end lost 3 bases, the J end lost 3 bases, and 5 bases lay between the germline ends. CDR3 sequence reads: CAWRFYTGELFF. The CDR3 bases are TGTGCCTGGAGATTCTACACCGGGGAGCTGTTTTTT.

Written as DNA, the CDR3 is TGTGCCAGCTCACCAGGACAGGGAAGGGAAAAACTGTTTTTT. Translating it yields CASSPGQGREKLFF. The rearrangement links TRBV18 to TRBJ1-4, with 8 positions matching TRBD1. Germline V lookup: CDR1 KGHSH, CDR2 LQKENI. This CDR3 region has 14 residues. V gave up 2 bases and J gave up 8 bases; unmatched junction bases: 4. The full variable domain, rest sourced from reference TRBV18 and TRBJ1-4, is NAGVMQNPRHLVRRRGQEARLRCSPMKGHSHVYWYRQLPEEGLKFMVYLQKENIIDESGMPKERFSAEFPKEGPSILRIQQVVRGDSAAYFCASSPGQGREKLFFGSGTQLSVL.

The chain employs TRBV6-1 and TRBJ2-5; 10 positions match TRBD2. The junction had 2 bases not matched to a gene; V was cut back by 8 bases and J by 2 bases. Germline V gene lookup returns CDR1 MNHNS and CDR2 SASEGT. There are 13 residues in the CDR3. The DNA for the CDR3 is TGTGCCAGCTGGACTAGCGGACAAGAGACCCAGTACTTC. This translates into CASWTSGQETQYF.

The chain links TRBV30 to TRBJ1-5, with a weak D call TRBD1 (6 bases). CDR1 is GTSNPN and CDR2 is SVGIG in the germline V gene (reference sequence). This CDR3 contains 12 residues. Trimming pared 2 bases from V and 16 bases from J, leaving 18 bases between. This CDR3 reads CAWSTPTGKGHF. The CDR3 DNA is TGTGCCTGGAGTACTCCGACAGGAAAAGGACATTTT. The variable domain in full, with the rest retrieved from reference TRBV30 and TRBJ1-5, is SQTIHQWPATLVQPVGSPLSLECTVEGTSNPNLYWYRQAAGRGLQLLFYSVGIGQISSEVPQNLSASRPQDRQFILSSKKLLLSDSGFYLCAWSTPTGKGHFGDGTRLSIL.

The gene calls are TRBV7-9 and TRBJ1-5, with D possibly matching TRBD1 (6 bases). Looked up from germline, CDR1 is SEHNR and CDR2 is FQNEAQ (reference sequence). The CDR3 spans 14 residues. V gave up 2 bases and J gave up 4 bases, with 9 bases separating them. The CDR3 DNA is TGTGCCAGCAGCTTAACAGGGCTTAATCAGCCCCAGCATTTT. This codes for CASSLTGLNQPQHF. Full variable domain (rest looked up from reference TRBV7-9 and TRBJ1-5): DTGVSQNPRHKITKRGQNVTFRCDPISEHNRLYWYRQTLGQGPEFLTYFQNEAQLEKSRLLSDRFSAERPKGSFSTLEIQRTEQGDSAMYLCASSLTGLNQPQHFGDGTRLSIL.

The chain employs TRBV5-4 and TRBJ1-6; 7 bases agree with TRBD1. This CDR3 comprises 13 residues. Germline CDR1 and CDR2: SGHNT and YYREEE (reference sequence). V shed 4 bases, J shed 8 bases, and the junction held 3 bases outside the gene matches. CDR3 bases: TGTGCCAGCAGCGTTGGACAGGATTCACCCCTCCACTTT. Its protein is CASSVGQDSPLHF.

The chain couples TRBV7-2 to TRBJ2-1; 7 nucleotides line up with TRBD1. V shed 2 bases, J shed 9 bases, and the junction held 10 bases outside the gene matches. Germline V gives CDR1 SGHTA, CDR2 FQGNSA. The CDR3 spans 15 residues. CDR3 DNA: TGTGCCAGCAGCTTAATGCAGGGGGTGGAAACTGAGCAGTTCTTC. It yields the protein CASSLMQGVETEQFF.

The chain joins TRBV15 to TRBJ1-6; TRBD1 agrees at 9 bases. V lost 6 bases to trimming and J lost 14 bases; unmatched junction nucleotides: 11. Germline V CDR1 and CDR2: LNHNV, YYDKDF (reference sequence). The CDR3 length is 14 residues. The CDR3: CATRKQGAEATLHF. CDR3 DNA: TGTGCCACCAGAAAACAGGGGGCCGAGGCAACCCTCCACTTT.

Of note for this clone: Within the sample, other DNA sequences also encode this same CDR3. The chain is built from TRBV9 and TRBJ2-2, with D uncertain. Trimming pared 1 base from V and 7 bases from J, leaving 5 bases between. The CDR3 loop spans 12 amino acids. CDR1 is SGDLS and CDR2 is YYNGEE in the germline V gene. As DNA, the CDR3 is TGTGCCAGCAGCGTATCAGTCGGGGAGCTGTTTTTT. This sequence encodes CASSVSVGELFF.

The chain combines TRBV4-2 with TRBJ2-2, with 11 bases that match TRBD2. CDR3 length: 19 amino acids. Germline CDR1 reads LGHNA; CDR2 reads YNFKEQ. The junction had 7 bases not matched to a gene; V was cut back by 1 base and J by 0 bases. The CDR3 loop reads CASSQVAGGPYSNTGELFF. The CDR3 DNA is TGTGCCAGCAGCCAAGTAGCGGGGGGGCCTTACTCGAACACCGGGGAGCTGTTTTTT.

V and J are TRBV19 and TRBJ2-3; unclear D gene. CDR3 length: 14 residues. V dropped 5 bases and J dropped 2 bases, with 11 bases sitting between them. From germline, CDR1 is LNHDA and CDR2 SQIVND (reference sequence). The CDR3 reads CASSVLRVTDTQYF. The DNA of the CDR3 is TGTGCCAGTAGTGTCCTCCGGGTCACAGATACGCAGTATTTT.

V gene TRBV6-5 combines with J gene TRBJ1-6; TRBD1 is a possible D gene (6 bases). The CDR3 spans 12 residues. Looked up from germline, CDR1 is MNHEY and CDR2 is SVGAGI. Trimming took 5 bases from V and 10 from J, leaving 9 bases between them. The CDR3 nucleotides are TGTGCCAGCAGTAACAGGGTCTCACCCCTCCACTTT. It specifies CASSNRVSPLHF.

Here the CDR3 DNA reads TGTGCCAGCAGCTTGAGCTCCGGTGTGGACACCGGGGAGCTGTTTTTT. This sequence encodes CASSLSSGVDTGELFF. The J gene is TRBJ2-2, the V gene TRBV11-2, with D uncertain. The germline gives CDR1 SGHAT, CDR2 FQNNGV. This CDR3 contains 16 residues. V lost 3 bases and J lost 3, with 14 bases in between. The full variable domain, rest sourced from reference TRBV11-2 and TRBJ2-2, is EAGVAQSPRYKIIEKRQSVAFWCNPISGHATLYWYQQILGQGPKLLIQFQNNGVVDDSQLPKDRFSAERLKGVDSTLKIQPAKLEDSAVYLCASSLSSGVDTGELFFGEGSRLTVL.

The rearrangement links TRBV5-6 to TRBJ2-3, with unresolved D. V was shortened by 3 bases and J by 7 bases, with 18 bases between the two germline ends. Per the germline V gene, CDR1 is SGHDT and CDR2 is YYEEEE. The CDR3 has 15 residues. The DNA of the CDR3 is TGTGCCAGCAGCTACCCTTTGGAGAGTCTAAATACGCAGTATTTT. It specifies CASSYPLESLNTQYF. The full variable domain, with the rest looked up from reference TRBV5-6 and TRBJ2-3, is DAGVTQSPTHLIKTRGQQVTLRCSPKSGHDTVSWYQQALGQGPQFIFQYYEEEERQRGNFPDRFSGHQFPNYSSELNVNALLLGDSALYLCASSYPLESLNTQYFGPGTRLTVL.